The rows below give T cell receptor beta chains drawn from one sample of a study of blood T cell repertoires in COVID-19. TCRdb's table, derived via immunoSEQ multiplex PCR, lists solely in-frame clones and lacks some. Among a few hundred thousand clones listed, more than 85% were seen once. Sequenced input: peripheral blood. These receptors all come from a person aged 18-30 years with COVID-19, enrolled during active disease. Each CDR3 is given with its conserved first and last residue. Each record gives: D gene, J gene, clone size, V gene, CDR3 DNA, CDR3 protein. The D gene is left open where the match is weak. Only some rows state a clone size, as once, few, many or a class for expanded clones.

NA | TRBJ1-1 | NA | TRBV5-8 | TGTGCCAGCAGCCCTTCCCTAGGAGCTTTCTTT | CASSPSLGAFF
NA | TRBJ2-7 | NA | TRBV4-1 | TGCGCCAGCAGCCAAGGGACAGTTGGGTCCTACGAGCAGTACTTC | CASSQGTVGSYEQYF
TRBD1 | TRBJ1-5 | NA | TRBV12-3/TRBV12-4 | TGTGCCACCGCGGGACAGCCCAATCAGCCCCAGCATTTT | CATAGQPNQPQHF
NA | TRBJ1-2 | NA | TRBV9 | TGTGCCAGCAGCCCCCGGGACTTGAGCTATGGCTACACCTTC | CASSPRDLSYGYTF
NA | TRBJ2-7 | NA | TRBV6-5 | TGTGCCAGCAGCGCCCCGGGACTTAGCTCCTACGAGCAGTACTTC | CASSAPGLSSYEQYF
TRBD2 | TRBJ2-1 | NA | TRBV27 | TGTGCCAGCAGGCGACTAGCGGGACAATACAATGAGCAGTTCTTC | CASRRLAGQYNEQFF
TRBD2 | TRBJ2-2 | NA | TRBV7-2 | TGTGCCAGCAGCCGTAGCGGGATAGTCGCCGGGGAGCTGTTTTTT | CASSRSGIVAGELFF
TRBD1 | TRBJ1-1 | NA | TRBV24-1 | TGTGCCACCAGTGATTCCTGGACAGGGGGCACTGAAGCTTTCTTT | CATSDSWTGGTEAFF
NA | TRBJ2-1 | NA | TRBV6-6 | TGTGCCAGCAGTCCCTTCGGGGTTGAGGGCGACAATGAGCAGTTCTTC | CASSPFGVEGDNEQFF
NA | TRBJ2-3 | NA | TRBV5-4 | TGTGCCAGCAGCTTAGCGGGTGGGACAGATACGCAGTATTTT | CASSLAGGTDTQYF
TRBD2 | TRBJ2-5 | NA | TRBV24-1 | TGTGCCACCAGGACACGGGGGGCCCAGTACTTC | CATRTRGAQYF
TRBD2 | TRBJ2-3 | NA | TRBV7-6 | TGTGCCAGCAGCTCCATCGCGGGACTAGCGGGATCCACTAGCACAGATACGCAGTATTTT | CASSSIAGLAGSTSTDTQYF
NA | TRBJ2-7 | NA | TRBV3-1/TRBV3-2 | TGTGCCAGCAGCCAAAGTGGAGGGAAGGCCGAGCAGTACTTC | CASSQSGGKAEQYF
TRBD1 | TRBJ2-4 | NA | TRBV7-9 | TGTGCCAGCAGCTTGGGCCTAACAGGGGAGAAAAACATTCAGTACTTC | CASSLGLTGEKNIQYF
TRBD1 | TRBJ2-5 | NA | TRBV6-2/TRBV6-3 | TGTGCCAGCAGTTTCCGACAGGGAGTCGAGAAGACCCAGTACTTC | CASSFRQGVEKTQYF
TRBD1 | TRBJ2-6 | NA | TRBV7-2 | TGTGCCAGCAGCTTACCTCGGGACAGGAGTACGTTCGGGGCCAACGTCCTGACTTTC | CASSLPRDRSTFGANVLTF
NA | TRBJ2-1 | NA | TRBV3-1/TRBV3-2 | TGTGCCAGCAGCCAAGGAAGAGTTGAGCAGTTCTTC | CASSQGRVEQFF
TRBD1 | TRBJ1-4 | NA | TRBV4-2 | TGTGCCAGCAGCCAGGACAGGGGGCAGGGTGAAAAACTGTTTTTT | CASSQDRGQGEKLFF
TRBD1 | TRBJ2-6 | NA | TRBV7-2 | TGTGCCAGCAGCTCGCGGACAGGGTTGACCTCTGGGGCCAACGTCCTGACTTTC | CASSSRTGLTSGANVLTF
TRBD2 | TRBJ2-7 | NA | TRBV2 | TGTGCCAGCAGTCCTAGCGGGCATACCTACGAGCAGTACTTC | CASSPSGHTYEQYF
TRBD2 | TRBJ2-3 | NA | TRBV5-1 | TGCGCCAGCAGTTTTTCCCTAGCGGTCGATACGCAGTATTTT | CASSFSLAVDTQYF
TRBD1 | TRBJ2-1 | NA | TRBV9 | TGTGCCAGCACTCCGGGACAGAGCCACAATGAGCAGTTCTTC | CASTPGQSHNEQFF
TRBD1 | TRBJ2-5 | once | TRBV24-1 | TGTGCCACCAGTGACCCCGGGACAGGGGGCGAGGAGACCCAGTACTTC | CATSDPGTGGEETQYF
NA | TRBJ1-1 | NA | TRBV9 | TGTGCCAGCAGCACCGGACAGACGGGCACTGAAGCTTTCTTT | CASSTGQTGTEAFF
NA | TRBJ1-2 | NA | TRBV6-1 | TGTGCCAGCAGTGAAGAAAACAGTAACTATGGCTACACCTTC | CASSEENSNYGYTF
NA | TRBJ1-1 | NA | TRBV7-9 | TGTGCCATACAGCGGGTGAACACTGAAGCTTTCTTT | CAIQRVNTEAFF
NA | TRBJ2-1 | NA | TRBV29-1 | TGCAGCGGGGGGCAGGGCGTCAACTCCTACAATGAGCAGTTCTTC | CSGGQGVNSYNEQFF
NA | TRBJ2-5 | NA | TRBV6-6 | TGTGCCAGCAGTTACGCAGGGAATATGGAGACCCAGTACTTC | CASSYAGNMETQYF
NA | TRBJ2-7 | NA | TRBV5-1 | TGCGCCAGCCGGGGGGGACAGGGATCCTACGAGCAGTACTTC | CASRGGQGSYEQYF